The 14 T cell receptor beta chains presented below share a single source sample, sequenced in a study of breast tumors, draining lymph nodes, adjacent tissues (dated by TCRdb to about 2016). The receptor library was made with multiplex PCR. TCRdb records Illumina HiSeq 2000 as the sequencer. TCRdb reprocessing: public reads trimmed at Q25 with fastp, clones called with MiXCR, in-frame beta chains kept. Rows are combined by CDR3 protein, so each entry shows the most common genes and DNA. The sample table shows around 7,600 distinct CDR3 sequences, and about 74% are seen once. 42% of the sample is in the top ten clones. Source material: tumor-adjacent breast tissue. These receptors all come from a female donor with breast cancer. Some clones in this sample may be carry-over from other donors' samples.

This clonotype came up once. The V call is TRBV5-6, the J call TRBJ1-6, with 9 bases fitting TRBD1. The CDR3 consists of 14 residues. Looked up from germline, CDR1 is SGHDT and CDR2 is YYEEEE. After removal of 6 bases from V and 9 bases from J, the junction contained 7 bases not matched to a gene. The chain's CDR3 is CASKAGTGTSPLHF. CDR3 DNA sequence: TGTGCCAGCAAGGCCGGGACAGGGACTTCACCCCTCCACTTT.

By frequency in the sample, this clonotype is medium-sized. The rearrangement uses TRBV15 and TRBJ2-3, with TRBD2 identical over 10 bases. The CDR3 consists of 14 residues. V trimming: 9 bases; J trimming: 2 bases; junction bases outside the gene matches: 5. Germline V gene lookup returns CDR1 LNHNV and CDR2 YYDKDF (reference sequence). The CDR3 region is CATKRGGFTDTQYF. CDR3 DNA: TGTGCCACGAAGCGGGGGGGCTTCACAGATACGCAGTATTTT.

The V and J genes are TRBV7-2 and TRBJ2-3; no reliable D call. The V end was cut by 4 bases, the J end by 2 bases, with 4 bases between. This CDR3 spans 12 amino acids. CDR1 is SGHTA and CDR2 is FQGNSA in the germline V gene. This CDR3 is CASSSYTDTQYF. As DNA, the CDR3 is TGTGCCAGCAGCTCCTACACAGATACGCAGTATTTT.

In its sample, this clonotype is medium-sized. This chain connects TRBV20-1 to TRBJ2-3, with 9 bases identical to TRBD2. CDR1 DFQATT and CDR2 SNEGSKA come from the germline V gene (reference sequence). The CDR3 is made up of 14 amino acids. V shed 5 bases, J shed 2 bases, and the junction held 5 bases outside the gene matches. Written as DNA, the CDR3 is TGCAGTGCTCCCCCTAGCGGGACCACAGATACGCAGTATTTT. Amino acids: CSAPPSGTTDTQYF.

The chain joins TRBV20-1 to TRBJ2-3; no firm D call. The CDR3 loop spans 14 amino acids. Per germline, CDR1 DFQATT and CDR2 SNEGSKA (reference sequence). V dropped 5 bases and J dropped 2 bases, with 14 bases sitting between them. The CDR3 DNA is TGCAGTGCTTCTACTACAACCCCCACAGATACGCAGTATTTT. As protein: CSASTTTPTDTQYF.

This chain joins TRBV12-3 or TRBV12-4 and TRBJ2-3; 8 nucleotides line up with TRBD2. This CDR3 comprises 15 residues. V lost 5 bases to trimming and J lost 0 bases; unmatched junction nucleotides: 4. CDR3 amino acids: CASSLGLASTDTQYF. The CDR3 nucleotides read TGTGCCAGCAGTCTAGGACTAGCTAGCACAGATACGCAGTATTTT.

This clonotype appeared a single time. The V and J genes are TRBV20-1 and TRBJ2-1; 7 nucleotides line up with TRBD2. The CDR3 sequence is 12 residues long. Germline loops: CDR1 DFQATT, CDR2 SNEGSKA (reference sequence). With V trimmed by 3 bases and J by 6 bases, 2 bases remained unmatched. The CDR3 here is CSARGTTNEQFF. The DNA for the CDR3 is TGCAGTGCTAGGGGGACTACCAATGAGCAGTTCTTC.

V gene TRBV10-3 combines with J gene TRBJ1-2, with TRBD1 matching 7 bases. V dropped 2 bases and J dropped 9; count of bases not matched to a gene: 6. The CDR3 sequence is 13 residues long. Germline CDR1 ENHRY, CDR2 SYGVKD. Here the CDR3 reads CAISERDSSSYTF. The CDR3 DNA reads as TGTGCCATCAGTGAGCGGGACAGCTCCAGCTACACCTTC.

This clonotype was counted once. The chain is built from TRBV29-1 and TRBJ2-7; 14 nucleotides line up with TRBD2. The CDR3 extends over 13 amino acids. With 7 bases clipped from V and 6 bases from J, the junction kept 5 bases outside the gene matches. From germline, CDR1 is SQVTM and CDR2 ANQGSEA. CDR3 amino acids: CSAAGLAGGEQYF. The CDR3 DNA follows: TGCAGCGCCGCCGGACTAGCGGGAGGCGAGCAGTACTTC.

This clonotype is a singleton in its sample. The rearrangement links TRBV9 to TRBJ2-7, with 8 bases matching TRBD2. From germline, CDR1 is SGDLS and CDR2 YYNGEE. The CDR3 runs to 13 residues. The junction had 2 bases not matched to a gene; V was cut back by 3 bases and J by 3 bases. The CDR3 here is CASSEGTSYEQYF. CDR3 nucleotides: TGTGCCAGCAGCGAAGGGACTAGCTACGAGCAGTACTTC.

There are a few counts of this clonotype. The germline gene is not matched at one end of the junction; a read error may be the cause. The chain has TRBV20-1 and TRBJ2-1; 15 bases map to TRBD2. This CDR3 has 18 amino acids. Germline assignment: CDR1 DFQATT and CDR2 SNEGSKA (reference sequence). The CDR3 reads CSATTHLGLAGGLDEQFF. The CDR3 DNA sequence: TGTAGTGCTACCACACACCTTGGACTAGCGGGAGGGCTGGATGAGCAGTTCTTC.

CDR3 bases: TGTGCCACCAGCAGAGATTATAAGAGGAGACAGGGGTCCTACAATGAGCAGTTCTTC. Protein product: CATSRDYKRRQGSYNEQFF. V and J are TRBV15 and TRBJ2-1; 8 bases fit TRBD1. The trim removed 0 bases at V and 1 base at J, leaving 11 bases unmatched. Germline lookup yields CDR1 LNHNV and CDR2 YYDKDF (reference sequence). CDR3 length: 19 residues. The full variable domain, its missing parts supplied by reference TRBV15 and TRBJ2-1, is DAMVIQNPRYQVTQFGKPVTLSCSQTLNHNVMYWYQQKSSQAPKLLFHYYDKDFNNEADTPDNFQSRRPNTSFCFLDIRSPGLGDTAMYLCATSRDYKRRQGSYNEQFFGPGTRLTVL.

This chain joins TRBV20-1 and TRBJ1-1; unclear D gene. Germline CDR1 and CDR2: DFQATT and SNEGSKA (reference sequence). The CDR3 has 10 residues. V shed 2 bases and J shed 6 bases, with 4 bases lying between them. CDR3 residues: CSARWAEAFF. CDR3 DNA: TGCAGTGCTAGATGGGCTGAAGCTTTCTTT.

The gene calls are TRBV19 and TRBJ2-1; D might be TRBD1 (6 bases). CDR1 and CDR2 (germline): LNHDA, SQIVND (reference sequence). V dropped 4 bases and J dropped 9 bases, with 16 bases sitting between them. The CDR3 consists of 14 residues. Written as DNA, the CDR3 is TGTGCCAGTAGTACTTTATCAGGGGAGATTGAGCAGTTCTTC. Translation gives CASSTLSGEIEQFF.